Below, 22 T cell receptor beta chains from the same sample are listed, as sequenced in a study of blood T cell repertoires in COVID-19 (TCRdb year 2020). Libraries were made using the immunoSEQ multiplex PCR assay. The table was pulled from immuneACCESS by TCRdb, which kept in-frame rearrangements only. Such tables lose some clones; where checked, under half of the loss comes from unresolved V genes, and the rest has no known cause. The sample table contains nearly 350,000 clones; only one count was recorded for 88% of them. Clones ranked in the top ten supply approximately 7.4% of the sample. Sequencing input: peripheral blood. The receptors originated from a woman in her 70s with COVID-19, enrolled during active disease.

A single count supports this clone. The rearrangement joins TRBV4-3 to TRBJ1-4, with 7 bases identical to TRBD1. Germline V CDR1 and CDR2: LGHNA, YSLEER. Germline trimming cut 6 bases from V and 8 bases from J; bases unmatched to any gene: 9. This CDR3 is 14 amino acids long. The CDR3 nucleotides read TGCGCCAGCAGGGAAGAGGGGGCAGGGGAAAAACTGTTTTTT. This gives the protein CASREEGAGEKLFF.

This clone was observed a few times. V and J are TRBV29-1 and TRBJ2-7; D is possibly TRBD1 (6 bases). V lost 4 bases to trimming and J lost 5 bases, with 12 bases between them. CDR3 length: 12 residues. Germline CDR1 and CDR2: SQVTM and ANQGSEA. CDR3 bases: TGCAGCGTTGGATCCAGGGGCGACGAGCAGTACTTC. As protein: CSVGSRGDEQYF.

This clone appeared a single time. This chain joins TRBV18 and TRBJ1-1; 7 nucleotides line up with TRBD1. The junction had 10 bases not matched to a gene; V was cut back by 3 bases and J by 6 bases. Germline CDR1 is KGHSH and CDR2 is LQKENI. There are 15 residues in the CDR3. The CDR3 nucleotides are TGTGCCAGCTCACCTCGACAGGGAGTAGACGCTGAAGCTTTCTTT. This sequence encodes CASSPRQGVDAEAFF.

The chain employs TRBV10-3 and TRBJ2-2, with 10 bases fitting TRBD1. Trimming took 6 bases from V and 6 from J; bases not matched to a gene: 4. The CDR3 contains 14 residues. The germline V gene encodes CDR1 ENHRY and CDR2 SYGVKD. The CDR3 DNA reads TGTGCCATCAGACCGGGACAGGGGTCCGGGGAGCTGTTTTTT. Its protein product is CAIRPGQGSGELFF.

The chain joins TRBV20-1 to TRBJ1-1; 7 nucleotides match TRBD1. V trimming: 3 bases; J trimming: 8 bases; junction bases outside the gene matches: 12. Germline values: CDR1 DFQATT, CDR2 SNEGSKA (reference sequence). The CDR3 has 14 residues. The CDR3 DNA sequence: TGCAGTGCTAGTCCGGCAGGGGGTTTTGAGGAAGCTTTCTTT. Encoded protein: CSASPAGGFEEAFF.

This chain connects TRBV5-1 to TRBJ2-5, with D possibly being TRBD1 (6 bases). This CDR3 has 14 amino acids. The V end was cut by 0 bases, the J end by 10 bases, with 16 bases between. In germline, CDR1 is SGHRS, CDR2 YFSETQ. The CDR3 here is CASSLAAGDGIQYF. The CDR3 bases are TGCGCCAGCAGCTTGGCGGCAGGGGACGGGATCCAGTACTTC.

The chain recombines TRBV7-2 with TRBJ2-3; TRBD2 matches at 9 bases. There are 15 residues in the CDR3. Germline-derived CDR1 and CDR2 are SGHTA and FQGNSA. The ends lost 4 bases at V and 4 bases at J; junction bases unmatched: 6. CDR3: CASSSLAGGPDTQYF. For the CDR3, the DNA is TGTGCCAGCAGCTCCTTGGCGGGGGGGCCAGATACGCAGTATTTT.

The chain employs TRBV4-1 and TRBJ2-5; D remains ambiguous. In germline, CDR1 is MGHRA, CDR2 YSYEKL. V was cut by 1 base and J by 5 bases, with 14 bases left in between. This CDR3 has 15 amino acids. CDR3 residues: CASSQVVGSRETQYF. The CDR3 DNA reads TGCGCCAGCAGCCAAGTGGTGGGCTCCCGGGAGACCCAGTACTTC.

The V and J genes are TRBV5-6 and TRBJ1-2, with TRBD1 matching over 7 bases. CDR3 size: 13 residues. The V and J ends lost 4 bases and 4 bases, in that order; junction bases with no gene match: 4. Germline CDR1 is SGHDT and CDR2 is YYEEEE. The CDR3: CASSRDSSYGYTF. In DNA, the CDR3 is TGTGCCAGCAGCCGGGACAGCAGCTATGGCTACACCTTC.

This clone was counted only a few times. DNA for the CDR3: TGCACCAGCAGCCAAGAAAACAGAGACTCCTACGAGCAGTACTTC. This codes for CTSSQENRDSYEQYF. The chain combines TRBV1 with TRBJ2-7; TRBD1, the table's D call, was not compared with the DNA. TRBV1 is a recognized pseudogene. This CDR3 has 15 amino acids.

This clone came up a few times. The chain combines TRBV5-4 with TRBJ1-6; 8 positions agree with TRBD1. V gave up 9 bases and J gave up 8 bases; unmatched junction bases: 7. The CDR3 loop spans 13 amino acids. The germline V gene encodes CDR1 SGHNT and CDR2 YYREEE (reference sequence). The CDR3 DNA follows: TGTGCCACCCGGACAGGGCTGGATTCACCCCTCCACTTT. This gives the protein CATRTGLDSPLHF.

V and J are TRBV7-8 and TRBJ2-1; D is ambiguous. The CDR3 is 12 residues long. Trimming shortened V by 5 bases and J by 8 bases, and 10 bases separated the two germline ends. Germline V CDR1 and CDR2: SGHVS, FQNEAQ. CDR3 DNA sequence: TGTGCCAGCAGCCCAGGTGGTGATGAGCAGTTCTTC. This translates into CASSPGGDEQFF.

This chain uses TRBV12-3 or TRBV12-4 with TRBJ1-2; tentative D call: TRBD1 (5 bases). This CDR3 has 12 amino acids. Trimming pared 3 bases from V and 8 bases from J, leaving 10 bases between. This chain's CDR3 is CASSFGGEGYTF. As DNA, the CDR3 is TGTGCCAGCAGTTTTGGGGGGGAGGGCTACACCTTC.

In the case of this clone: The same CDR3 also results from other DNA sequences found in this sample. The rearrangement joins TRBV30 to TRBJ1-2; no definite D call. This CDR3 is 11 amino acids long. Germline V gene sequence: CDR1 GTSNPN, CDR2 SVGIG (reference sequence). V lost 3 bases, J lost 5 bases, and 7 bases lay in between. The CDR3 nucleotides are TGTGCCTGGAGCGACGGGTATGGCTACACCTTC. Translation: CAWSDGYGYTF.

This clone has a single count. V gene TRBV30 combines with J gene TRBJ2-5; 12 positions agree with TRBD2. The V gene end was trimmed by 3 bases and the J gene end by 6 bases; junction bases not matched to a gene: 2. The CDR3 runs to 13 residues. CDR1 is GTSNPN, CDR2 SVGIG, per germline (reference sequence). Here the CDR3 DNA reads TGTGCCTGGAGAACTAGCGGGGGGAAGACCCAGTACTTC. Protein: CAWRTSGGKTQYF. Variable domain in full (rest from reference TRBV30 and TRBJ2-5): SQTIHQWPATLVQPVGSPLSLECTVEGTSNPNLYWYRQAAGRGLQLLFYSVGIGQISSEVPQNLSASRPQDRQFILSSKKLLLSDSGFYLCAWRTSGGKTQYFGPGTRLLVL.

The rearrangement uses TRBV6-5 and TRBJ1-4; 9 nucleotides agree with TRBD1. From germline, CDR1 is MNHEY and CDR2 SVGAGI. The CDR3 covers 14 residues. J gave up 8 bases and V 0 bases, and 1 base lay outside the gene matches. CDR3 sequence reads: CASSYSQGAEKLFF. The CDR3, as DNA: TGTGCCAGCAGTTACTCACAGGGGGCGGAAAAACTGTTTTTT.

The genes are TRBV10-3 and TRBJ1-5, with TRBD1 matching 7 bases. Germline V gene data show CDR1 as ENHRY and CDR2 as SYGVKD. The CDR3 has 15 amino acids. The V and J ends lost 5 bases and 2 bases, in that order; junction bases with no gene match: 6. CDR3 nucleotides: TGTGCCATCAGTCAGACAGGGTCGGGCAATCAGCCCCAGCATTTT. Translating it yields CAISQTGSGNQPQHF.

The chain uses TRBV24-1 and TRBJ1-1; D call uncertain. This CDR3 contains 13 residues. The V gene lost 3 bases and the J gene lost 2 bases, with 6 bases spanning the gap. Looked up from germline, CDR1 is KGHDR and CDR2 is SFDVKD. The CDR3 sequence: CATSDATNTEAFF. The CDR3 nucleotides read TGTGCCACCAGTGATGCCACTAACACTGAAGCTTTCTTT.

The J gene is TRBJ1-2, the V gene TRBV29-1; no firm D call. Trimming took 7 bases from V and 4 from J, leaving 10 bases between them. CDR3 length: 11 residues. Germline V gene data show CDR1 as SQVTM and CDR2 as ANQGSEA. The CDR3 region is CSAIHGYGYTF. Here the CDR3 DNA reads TGCAGCGCGATCCACGGCTATGGCTACACCTTC.

The chain couples TRBV19 to TRBJ1-5; no firm D call. The V and J ends lost 0 bases and 4 bases respectively, with 4 bases between them. The germline V gene encodes CDR1 LNHDA and CDR2 SQIVND (reference sequence). This CDR3 has 13 residues. The CDR3 nucleotides are TGTGCCAGTAGTATAGACCCGAATCAGCCCCAGCATTTT. As protein: CASSIDPNQPQHF.

The chain combines TRBV19 with TRBJ1-1; 8 bases agree with TRBD1. V gave up 7 bases and J gave up 6 bases; unmatched junction bases: 13. This CDR3 comprises 15 residues. Germline V gene data show CDR1 as LNHDA and CDR2 as SQIVND (reference sequence). CDR3 region: CASNSFGQGVSEAFF. CDR3 bases: TGTGCCAGTAACTCCTTTGGACAGGGTGTTTCTGAAGCTTTCTTT. Variable domain in full (rest from reference TRBV19 and TRBJ1-1): DGGITQSPKYLFRKEGQNVTLSCEQNLNHDAMYWYRQDPGQGLRLIYYSQIVNDFQKGDIAEGYSVSREKKESFPLTVTSAQKNPTAFYLCASNSFGQGVSEAFFGQGTRLTVV.

This clone was counted a few times. The chain has TRBV5-6 and TRBJ1-1; D remains ambiguous. Looked up from germline, CDR1 is SGHDT and CDR2 is YYEEEE. This CDR3 region has 19 residues. Trimming cost V 0 bases and J 0 bases, with 21 bases left between them. The CDR3 DNA follows: TGTGCCAGCAGCTTGGATCTAGGCGGAGCCTCCCACTTGAACACTGAAGCTTTCTTT. Protein sequence: CASSLDLGGASHLNTEAFF.